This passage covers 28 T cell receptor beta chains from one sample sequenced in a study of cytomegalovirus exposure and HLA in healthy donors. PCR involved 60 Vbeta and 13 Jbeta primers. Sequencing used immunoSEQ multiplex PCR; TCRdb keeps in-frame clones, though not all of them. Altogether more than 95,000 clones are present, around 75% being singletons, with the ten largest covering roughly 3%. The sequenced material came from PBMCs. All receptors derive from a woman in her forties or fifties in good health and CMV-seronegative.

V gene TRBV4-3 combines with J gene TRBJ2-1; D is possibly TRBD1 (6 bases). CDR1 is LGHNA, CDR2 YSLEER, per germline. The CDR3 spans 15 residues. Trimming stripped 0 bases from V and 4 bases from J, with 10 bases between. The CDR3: CASSQDRGTYNEQFF. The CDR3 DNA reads TGCGCCAGCAGCCAAGATCGAGGGACATACAATGAGCAGTTCTTC.

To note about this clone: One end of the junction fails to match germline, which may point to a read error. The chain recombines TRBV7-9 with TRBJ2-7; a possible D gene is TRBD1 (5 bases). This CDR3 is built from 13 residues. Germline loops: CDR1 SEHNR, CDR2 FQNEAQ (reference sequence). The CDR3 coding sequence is TGTTCCAGCAGCCCCCGAAGGGGCTACGAGCAGTACTTC. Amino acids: CSSSPRRGYEQYF.

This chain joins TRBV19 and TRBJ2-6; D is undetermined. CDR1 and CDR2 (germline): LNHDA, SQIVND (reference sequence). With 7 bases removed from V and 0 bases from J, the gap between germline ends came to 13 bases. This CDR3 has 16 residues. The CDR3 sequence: CASNQFVSSGANVLTF. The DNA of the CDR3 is TGTGCCAGTAATCAATTTGTGAGCTCTGGGGCCAACGTCCTGACTTTC. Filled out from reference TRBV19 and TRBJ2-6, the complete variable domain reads DGGITQSPKYLFRKEGQNVTLSCEQNLNHDAMYWYRQDPGQGLRLIYYSQIVNDFQKGDIAEGYSVSREKKESFPLTVTSAQKNPTAFYLCASNQFVSSGANVLTFGAGSRLTVL.

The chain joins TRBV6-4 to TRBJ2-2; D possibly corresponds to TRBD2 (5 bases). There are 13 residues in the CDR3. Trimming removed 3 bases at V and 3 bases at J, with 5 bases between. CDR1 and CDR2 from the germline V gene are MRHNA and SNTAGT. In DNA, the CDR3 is TGTGCCAGCAGTGAAGCGGACACCGGGGAGCTGTTTTTT. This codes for CASSEADTGELFF.

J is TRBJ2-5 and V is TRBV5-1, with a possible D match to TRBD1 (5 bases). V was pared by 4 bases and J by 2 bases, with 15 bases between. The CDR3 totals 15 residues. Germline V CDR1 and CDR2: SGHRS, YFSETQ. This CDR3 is CASSVSQGNQETQYF. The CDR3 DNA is TGCGCCAGCAGCGTTTCCCAGGGCAATCAAGAGACCCAGTACTTC.

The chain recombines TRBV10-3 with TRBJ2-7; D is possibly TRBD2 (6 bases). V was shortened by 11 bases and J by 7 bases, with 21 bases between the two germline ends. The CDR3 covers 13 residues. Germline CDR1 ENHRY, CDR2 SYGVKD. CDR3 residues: CAALGDSSGEQYF. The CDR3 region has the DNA TGTGCCGCACTAGGGGACTCCTCGGGGGAGCAGTACTTC.

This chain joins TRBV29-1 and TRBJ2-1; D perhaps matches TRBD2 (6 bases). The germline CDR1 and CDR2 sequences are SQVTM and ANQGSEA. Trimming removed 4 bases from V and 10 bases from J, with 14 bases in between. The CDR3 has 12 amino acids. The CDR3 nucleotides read TGCAGCGTTGCGACTAGTTCGGGAGAGCAGTTCTTC. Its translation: CSVATSSGEQFF.

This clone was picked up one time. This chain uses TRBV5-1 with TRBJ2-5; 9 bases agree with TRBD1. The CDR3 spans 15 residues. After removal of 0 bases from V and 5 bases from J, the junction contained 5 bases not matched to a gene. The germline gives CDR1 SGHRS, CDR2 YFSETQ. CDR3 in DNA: TGCGCCAGCAGCTTGGCGGGACAGGGTTTGGAGACCCAGTACTTC. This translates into CASSLAGQGLETQYF. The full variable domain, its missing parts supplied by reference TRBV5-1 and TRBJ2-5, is KAGVTQTPRYLIKTRGQQVTLSCSPISGHRSVSWYQQTPGQGLQFLFEYFSETQRNKGNFPGRFSGRQFSNSRSEMNVSTLELGDSALYLCASSLAGQGLETQYFGPGTRLLVL.

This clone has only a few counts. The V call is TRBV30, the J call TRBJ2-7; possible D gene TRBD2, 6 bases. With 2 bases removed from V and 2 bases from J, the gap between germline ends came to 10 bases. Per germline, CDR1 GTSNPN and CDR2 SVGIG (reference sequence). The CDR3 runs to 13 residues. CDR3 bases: TGTGCCTGGAGTCCGGGAGTTACCTACGAGCAGTACTTC. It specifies CAWSPGVTYEQYF.

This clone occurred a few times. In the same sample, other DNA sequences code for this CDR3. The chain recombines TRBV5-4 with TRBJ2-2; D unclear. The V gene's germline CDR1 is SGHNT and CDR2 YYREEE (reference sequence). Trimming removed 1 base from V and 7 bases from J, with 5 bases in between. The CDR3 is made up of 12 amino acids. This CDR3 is CASSLIDGELFF. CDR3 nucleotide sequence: TGTGCCAGCAGCTTGATAGACGGGGAGCTGTTTTTT. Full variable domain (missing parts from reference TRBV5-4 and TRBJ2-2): ETGVTQSPTHLIKTRGQQVTLRCSSQSGHNTVSWYQQALGQGPQFIFQYYREEENGRGNFPPRFSGLQFPNYSSELNVNALELDDSALYLCASSLIDGELFFGEGSRLTVL.

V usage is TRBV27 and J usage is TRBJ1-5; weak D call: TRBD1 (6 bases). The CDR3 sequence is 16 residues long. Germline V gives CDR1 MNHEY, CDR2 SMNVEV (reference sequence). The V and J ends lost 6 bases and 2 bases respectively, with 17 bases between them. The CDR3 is CASSRHKGVGNQPQHF. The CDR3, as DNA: TGTGCCAGCAGCCGACACAAGGGGGTCGGCAATCAGCCCCAGCATTTT.

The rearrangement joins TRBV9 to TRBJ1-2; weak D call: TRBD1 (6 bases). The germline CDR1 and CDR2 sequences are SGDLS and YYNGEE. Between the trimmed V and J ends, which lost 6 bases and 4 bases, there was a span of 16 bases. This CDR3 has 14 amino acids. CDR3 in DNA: TGTGCCAGCAACGTTGGGGGCTCGGGCTATGGCTACACCTTC. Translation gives CASNVGGSGYGYTF. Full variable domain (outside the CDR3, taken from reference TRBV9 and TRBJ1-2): DSGVTQTPKHLITATGQRVTLRCSPRSGDLSVYWYQQSLDQGLQFLIQYYNGEERAKGNILERFSAQQFPDLHSELNLSSLELGDSALYFCASNVGGSGYGYTFGSGTRLTVV.

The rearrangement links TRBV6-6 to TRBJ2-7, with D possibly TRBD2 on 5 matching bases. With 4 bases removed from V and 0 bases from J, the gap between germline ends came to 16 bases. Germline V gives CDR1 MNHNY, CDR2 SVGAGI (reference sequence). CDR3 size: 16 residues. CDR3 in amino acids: CASSFGSGGSSYEQYF. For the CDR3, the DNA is TGTGCCAGCAGTTTCGGATCGGGTGGGAGCTCCTACGAGCAGTACTTC.

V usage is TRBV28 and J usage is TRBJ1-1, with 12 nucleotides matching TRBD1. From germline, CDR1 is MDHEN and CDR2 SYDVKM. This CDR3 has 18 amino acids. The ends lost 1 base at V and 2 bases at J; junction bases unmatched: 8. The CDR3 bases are TGTGCCAGCAGTTTATCAGCGGGACAGGGGGCTCTTAACACTGAAGCTTTCTTT. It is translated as CASSLSAGQGALNTEAFF.

The CDR3 region is CASSQDYGRVEQYF. DNA of the CDR3: TGCGCCAGCAGCCAAGATTATGGCCGGGTCGAGCAGTACTTC. This chain links TRBV4-3 with TRBJ2-7, with D uncertain. The CDR3 is 14 residues long. The V and J ends lost 0 bases and 6 bases respectively, with 12 bases between them. Germline V gene data show CDR1 as LGHNA and CDR2 as YSLEER.

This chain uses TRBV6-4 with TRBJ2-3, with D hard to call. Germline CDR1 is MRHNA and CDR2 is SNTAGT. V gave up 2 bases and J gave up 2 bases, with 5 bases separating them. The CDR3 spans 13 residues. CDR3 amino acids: CASSDPVTDTQYF. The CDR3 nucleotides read TGTGCCAGCAGTGACCCAGTCACAGATACGCAGTATTTT.

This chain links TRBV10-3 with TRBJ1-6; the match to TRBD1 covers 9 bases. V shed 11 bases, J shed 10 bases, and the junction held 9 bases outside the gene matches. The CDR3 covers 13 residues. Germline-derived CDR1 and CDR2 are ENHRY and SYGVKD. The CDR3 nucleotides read TGTGCCCTACAACAGGGGGCAGGATCACCCCTCCACTTT. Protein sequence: CALQQGAGSPLHF.

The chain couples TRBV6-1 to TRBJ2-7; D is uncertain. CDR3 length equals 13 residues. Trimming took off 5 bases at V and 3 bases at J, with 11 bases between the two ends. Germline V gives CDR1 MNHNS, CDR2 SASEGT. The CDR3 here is CASSPTVFYEQYF. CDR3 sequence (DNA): TGTGCCAGCAGTCCCACAGTTTTCTACGAGCAGTACTTC.

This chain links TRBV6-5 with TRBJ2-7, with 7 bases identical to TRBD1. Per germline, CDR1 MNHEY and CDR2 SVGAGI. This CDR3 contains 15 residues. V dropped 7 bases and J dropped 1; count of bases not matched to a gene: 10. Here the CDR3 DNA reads TGTGCCAGCAAACTCGGAACAGGGGAATCCTACGAGCAGTACTTC. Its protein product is CASKLGTGESYEQYF.

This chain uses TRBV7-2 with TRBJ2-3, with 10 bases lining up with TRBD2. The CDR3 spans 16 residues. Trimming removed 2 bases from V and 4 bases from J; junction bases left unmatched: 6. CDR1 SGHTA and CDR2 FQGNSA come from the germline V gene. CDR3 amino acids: CASSLPLAGAADTQYF. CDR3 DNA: TGTGCCAGCAGCTTACCCCTAGCGGGAGCTGCAGATACGCAGTATTTT. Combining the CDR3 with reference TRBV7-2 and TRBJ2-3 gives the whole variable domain GAGVSQSPSNKVTEKGKDVELRCDPISGHTALYWYRQSLGQGLEFLIYFQGNSAPDKSGLPSDRFSAERTGGSVSTLTIQRTQQEDSAVYLCASSLPLAGAADTQYFGPGTRLTVL.

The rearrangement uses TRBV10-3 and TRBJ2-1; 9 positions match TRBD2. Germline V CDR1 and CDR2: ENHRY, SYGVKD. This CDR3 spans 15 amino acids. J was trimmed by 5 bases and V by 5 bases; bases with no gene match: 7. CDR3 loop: CAISPGTSTDNEQFF. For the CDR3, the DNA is TGTGCCATCAGTCCCGGGACTAGCACCGACAATGAGCAGTTCTTC.

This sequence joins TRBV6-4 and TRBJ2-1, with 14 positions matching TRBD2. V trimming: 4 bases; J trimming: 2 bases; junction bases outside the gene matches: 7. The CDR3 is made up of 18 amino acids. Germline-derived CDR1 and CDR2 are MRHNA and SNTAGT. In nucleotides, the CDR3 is TGTGCCAGCAGTGGGGGACTAGCGGGAGTTGGAACCTACAATGAGCAGTTCTTC. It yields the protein CASSGGLAGVGTYNEQFF.

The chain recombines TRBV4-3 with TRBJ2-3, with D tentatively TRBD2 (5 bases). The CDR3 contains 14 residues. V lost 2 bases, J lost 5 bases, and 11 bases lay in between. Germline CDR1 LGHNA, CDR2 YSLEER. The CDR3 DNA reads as TGCGCCAGCAGCCAATCCTGGACTTTAGATACGCAGTATTTT. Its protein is CASSQSWTLDTQYF.

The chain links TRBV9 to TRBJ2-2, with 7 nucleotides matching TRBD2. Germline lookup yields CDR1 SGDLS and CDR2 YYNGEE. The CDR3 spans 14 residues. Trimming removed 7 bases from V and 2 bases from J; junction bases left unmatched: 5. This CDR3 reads CASAGTTNTGELFF. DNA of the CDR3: TGTGCCAGCGCCGGGACTACAAACACCGGGGAGCTGTTTTTT.

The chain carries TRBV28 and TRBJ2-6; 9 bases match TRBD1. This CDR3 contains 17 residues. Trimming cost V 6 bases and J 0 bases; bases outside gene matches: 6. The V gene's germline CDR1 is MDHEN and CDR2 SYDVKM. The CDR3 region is CASSPGTGPSGANVLTF. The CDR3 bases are TGTGCCAGCAGCCCCGGGACAGGGCCCTCTGGGGCCAACGTCCTGACTTTC.

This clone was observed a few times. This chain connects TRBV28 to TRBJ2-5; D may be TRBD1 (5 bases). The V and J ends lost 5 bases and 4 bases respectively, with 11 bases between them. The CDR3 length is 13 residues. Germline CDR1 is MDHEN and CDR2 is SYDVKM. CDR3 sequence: CASSAQGGETQYF. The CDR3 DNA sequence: TGTGCCAGCAGTGCTCAGGGTGGAGAGACCCAGTACTTC.

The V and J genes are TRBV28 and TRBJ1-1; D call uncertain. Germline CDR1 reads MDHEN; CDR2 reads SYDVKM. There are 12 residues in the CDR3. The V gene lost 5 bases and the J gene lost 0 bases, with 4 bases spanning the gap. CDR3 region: CASSQMNTEAFF. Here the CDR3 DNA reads TGTGCCAGCAGTCAGATGAACACTGAAGCTTTCTTT. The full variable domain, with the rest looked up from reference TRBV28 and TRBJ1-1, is DVKVTQSSRYLVKRTGEKVFLECVQDMDHENMFWYRQDPGLGLRLIYFSYDVKMKEKGDIPEGYSVSREKKERFSLILESASTNQTSMYLCASSQMNTEAFFGQGTRLTVV.

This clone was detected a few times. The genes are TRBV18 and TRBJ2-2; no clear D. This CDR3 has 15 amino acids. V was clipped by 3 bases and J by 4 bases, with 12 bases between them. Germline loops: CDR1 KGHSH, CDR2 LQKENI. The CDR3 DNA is TGTGCCAGCTCACCTAAACAGTTCGCCACCGGGGAGCTGTTTTTT. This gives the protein CASSPKQFATGELFF.